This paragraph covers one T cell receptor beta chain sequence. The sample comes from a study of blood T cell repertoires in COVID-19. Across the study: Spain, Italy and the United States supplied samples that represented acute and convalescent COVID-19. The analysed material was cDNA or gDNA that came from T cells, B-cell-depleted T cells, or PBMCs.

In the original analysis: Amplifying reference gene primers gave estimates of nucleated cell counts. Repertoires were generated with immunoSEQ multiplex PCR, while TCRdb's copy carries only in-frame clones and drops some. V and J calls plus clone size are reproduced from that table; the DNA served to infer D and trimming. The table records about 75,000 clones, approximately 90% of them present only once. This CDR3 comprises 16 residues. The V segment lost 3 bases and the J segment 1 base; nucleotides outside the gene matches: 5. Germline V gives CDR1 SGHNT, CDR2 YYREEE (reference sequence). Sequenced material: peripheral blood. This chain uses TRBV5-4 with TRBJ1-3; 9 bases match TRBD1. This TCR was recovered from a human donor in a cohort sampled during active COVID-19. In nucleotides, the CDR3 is TGTGCCAGCAGCTCGGGACAGGGCCCTTCTGGAAACACCATATATTTT. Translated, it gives CASSSGQGPSGNTIYF.